The T cell receptor (beta chain) described here comes from a study of cytomegalovirus exposure and HLA in healthy donors. Study outcomes and limitations: V segments that were indistinguishable, TRBV6-2 and TRBV6-3 among them, were omitted from analysis. A later analysis reportedly found fewer N-insertions in an Asian-associated ancestry cluster than the roughly 670-donor mean.

Points on this clone: Its specificity is not known.

With 60 Vbeta and 13 Jbeta primers, the PCR was carried out. Assay: immunoSEQ multiplex PCR; the TCRdb copy retains only in-frame clones and omits some. The table shows some 98,000 clones, with around 68% occurring only once. CDR1 is MNHEY, CDR2 SMNVEV, per germline (reference sequence). CDR3 length equals 16 residues. The V and J ends lost 3 bases and 1 base, in that order; junction bases with no gene match: 5. Sequencing was performed on PBMCs. This TCR came from a man aged 50-60 years in good health and CMV-seronegative. The chain has TRBV27 and TRBJ2-7; the match to TRBD2 covers 11 bases. The CDR3 here is CASSFYGTSGSYEQYF. CDR3 DNA: TGTGCCAGCAGTTTCTACGGGACTAGCGGATCCTACGAGCAGTACTTC.